This TCR beta chain came from a study of cytomegalovirus exposure and HLA in healthy donors. Points from the study as a whole: A cluster of highly shared sequence variants was likely a sequencing artifact. As was reported, the classifier diagnosed cytomegalovirus status with high specificity and sensitivity. Per a prior analysis, the majority of TCR beta V segments were productive roughly 90% or roughly 30% of the time.

As for the donors, each was a healthy bone marrow donor. The germline V gene encodes CDR1 SEHNR and CDR2 FQNEAQ (reference sequence). V was pared by 4 bases and J by 7 bases, with 17 bases between. This CDR3 comprises 15 residues. As to this clone: Its matching antigen is unknown.

The PCR employed 60 Vbeta primers together with 13 Jbeta primers. Method: immunoSEQ multiplex PCR; TCRdb's copy keeps in-frame clones and lacks some. In total, the table holds 65,000 to 95,000 clones. Input material: PBMCs. The receptor was isolated from a female donor in good health and CMV-seropositive. V gene TRBV7-9 combines with J gene TRBJ2-1, with D tentatively TRBD2 (6 bases). The CDR3 DNA reads TGTGCCAGCAGCTCGATTTACCGGGACTGGAATGAGCAGTTCTTC. It translates to CASSSIYRDWNEQFF. The full variable domain, its missing parts supplied by reference TRBV7-9 and TRBJ2-1, is DTGVSQNPRHKITKRGQNVTFRCDPISEHNRLYWYRQTLGQGPEFLTYFQNEAQLEKSRLLSDRFSAERPKGSFSTLEIQRTEQGDSAMYLCASSSIYRDWNEQFFGPGTRLTVL.